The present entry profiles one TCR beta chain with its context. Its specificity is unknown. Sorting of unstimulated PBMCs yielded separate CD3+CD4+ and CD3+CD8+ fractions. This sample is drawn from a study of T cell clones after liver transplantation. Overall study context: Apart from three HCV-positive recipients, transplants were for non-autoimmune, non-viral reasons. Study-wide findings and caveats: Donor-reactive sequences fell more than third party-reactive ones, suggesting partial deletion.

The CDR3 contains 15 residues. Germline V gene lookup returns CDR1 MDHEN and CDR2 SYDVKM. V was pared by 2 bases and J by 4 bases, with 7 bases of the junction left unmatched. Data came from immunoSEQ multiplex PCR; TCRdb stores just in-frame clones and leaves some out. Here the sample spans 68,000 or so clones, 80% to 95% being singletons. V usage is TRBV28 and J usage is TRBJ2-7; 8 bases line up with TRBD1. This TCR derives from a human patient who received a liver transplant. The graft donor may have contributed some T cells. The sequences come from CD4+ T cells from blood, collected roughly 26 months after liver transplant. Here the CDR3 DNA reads TGTGCCAGCAGTTTACACCGGACAGGGAGTTACGAGCAGTACTTC. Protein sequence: CASSLHRTGSYEQYF.